These T cell receptor beta chains were read from a single sample in a study of blood T cell repertoires in COVID-19. Repertoires were generated with immunoSEQ multiplex PCR, while TCRdb's copy carries only in-frame clones and drops some. The table records some 250,000 clones, about 76% of them present only once. The material sequenced was peripheral blood. Receptors were obtained from an older woman with active or convalescent COVID-19. The CDR3 runs from the conserved cysteine through the conserved F or W. Each record gives: V gene, J gene, CDR3 protein.

v_gene: TRBV9
j_gene: TRBJ1-2
CDR3aa: CASSGYATEGDGYTF

v_gene: TRBV19
j_gene: TRBJ1-1
CDR3aa: CATRVGVRNTEAFF

v_gene: TRBV18
j_gene: TRBJ1-1
CDR3aa: CASSETGYTEAFF

v_gene: TRBV9
j_gene: TRBJ2-7
CDR3aa: CASSEGFTTSYEQYF

v_gene: TRBV2
j_gene: TRBJ2-1
CDR3aa: CASSNSLTYNEQFF

v_gene: TRBV28
j_gene: TRBJ2-7
CDR3aa: CASSLPPGTYEQYF

v_gene: TRBV7-9
j_gene: TRBJ2-1
CDR3aa: CASSPGRGNNEQFF

v_gene: TRBV6-6
j_gene: TRBJ1-5
CDR3aa: CASSYVGGGGQPQHF

v_gene: TRBV10-3
j_gene: TRBJ1-1
CDR3aa: CAISQGQESTEAFF

v_gene: TRBV18
j_gene: TRBJ1-5
CDR3aa: CASSPRAQGGNQPQHF

v_gene: TRBV24-1
j_gene: TRBJ1-2
CDR3aa: CATSDPGQVEGYTF

v_gene: TRBV7-9
j_gene: TRBJ2-7
CDR3aa: CASSLSGTLYEQYF

v_gene: TRBV11-2
j_gene: TRBJ2-3
CDR3aa: CASSLGGPTWTDTQYF

v_gene: TRBV18
j_gene: TRBJ1-2
CDR3aa: CASSLRGQAANYGYTF

v_gene: TRBV7-3
j_gene: TRBJ2-1
CDR3aa: CASSSRTSGGASEQFF